This T cell receptor (beta chain) came from a study of shared clonotypes between healthy human individuals. Study outcomes and limitations: An anticipated effect of sequencing depth on clonotype sharing among donors was recognized.

This clone was seen only once. The antigen is not known. The germline V and J ends were trimmed by 6 bases and 8 bases, with 14 bases remaining between them. The V gene's germline CDR1 is SGHTA and CDR2 FQGNSA. The CDR3 has 13 residues. This was a deep-level run. Original methodology: From ImmunoSEQ came sequences covering only the junction and carrying no quality scores, so filtering differed. TCRdb's copy holds only in-frame clones and misses some; the assay was immunoSEQ multiplex PCR. That table furnishes V, J and clone size, whereas the DNA furnished D and trimming. The table lists a few million clones, approximately 95% of them singletons. Donors were healthy HIV-negative adults without recent acute infections or vaccinations.

The TCR originated in a young man in good health. Some clones in this sample may be carry-over from other donors' samples. The genes are TRBV7-2 and TRBJ2-1; weak D call: TRBD1 (6 bases). Sequencing used naive CD4+ T cells from PBMCs. Stated subset: CD45RA+ positively selected. The CDR3 reads CASSRQGIDEQFF. CDR3 in DNA: TGTGCCAGCAGTCGTCAGGGGATCGATGAGCAGTTCTTC.